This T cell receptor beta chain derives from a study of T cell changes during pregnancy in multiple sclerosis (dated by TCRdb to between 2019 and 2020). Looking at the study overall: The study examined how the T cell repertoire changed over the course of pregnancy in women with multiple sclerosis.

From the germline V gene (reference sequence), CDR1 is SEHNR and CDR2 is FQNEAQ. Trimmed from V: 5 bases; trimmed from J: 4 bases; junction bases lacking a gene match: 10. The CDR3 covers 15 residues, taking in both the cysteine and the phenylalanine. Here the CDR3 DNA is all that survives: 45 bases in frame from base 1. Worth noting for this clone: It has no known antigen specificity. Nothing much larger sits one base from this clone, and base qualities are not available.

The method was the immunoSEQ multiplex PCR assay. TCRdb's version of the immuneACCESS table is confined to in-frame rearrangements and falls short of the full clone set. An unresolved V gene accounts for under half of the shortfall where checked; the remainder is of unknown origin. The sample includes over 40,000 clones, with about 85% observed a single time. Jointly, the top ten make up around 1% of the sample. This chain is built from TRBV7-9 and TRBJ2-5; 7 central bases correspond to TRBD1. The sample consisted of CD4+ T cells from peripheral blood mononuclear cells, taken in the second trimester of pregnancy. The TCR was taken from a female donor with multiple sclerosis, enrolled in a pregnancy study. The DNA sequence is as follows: TGTGCCAGCAGCGTCACAGGGGCTGGGGGAGAGACCCAGTACTTC. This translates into CASSVTGAGGETQYF.